This T cell receptor (beta chain) is from a study of blood T cell repertoires in COVID-19. Study-level information: Samples came from the United States, Italy and Spain, spanning acute and convalescent COVID-19.

Original processing methods: Researchers report that nucleated cell counts were estimated from reference gene primer amplification. Using immunoSEQ multiplex PCR, the repertoire was profiled, and TCRdb retains in-frame clones only, with some absent. That table supplies the V and J calls and clone size; D and trimming were determined from the DNA. Among around 170,000 clones listed, about nine tenths were seen once. Input material: peripheral blood. The clonotype was recovered from a woman in her 70s with acute or convalescent COVID-19.

The CDR3 loop is CASSVGAGGGLEAFF. The CDR3 bases are TGTGCCAGCAGCGTAGGGGCTGGGGGCGGACTTGAAGCTTTCTTT. V is TRBV9 and J is TRBJ1-1; D may be TRBD1 (6 bases). The CDR3 contains 15 residues. CDR1 and CDR2 from the germline V gene are SGDLS and YYNGEE. The ends were cut back, 0 bases at V and 7 bases at J, with 16 bases in the middle.